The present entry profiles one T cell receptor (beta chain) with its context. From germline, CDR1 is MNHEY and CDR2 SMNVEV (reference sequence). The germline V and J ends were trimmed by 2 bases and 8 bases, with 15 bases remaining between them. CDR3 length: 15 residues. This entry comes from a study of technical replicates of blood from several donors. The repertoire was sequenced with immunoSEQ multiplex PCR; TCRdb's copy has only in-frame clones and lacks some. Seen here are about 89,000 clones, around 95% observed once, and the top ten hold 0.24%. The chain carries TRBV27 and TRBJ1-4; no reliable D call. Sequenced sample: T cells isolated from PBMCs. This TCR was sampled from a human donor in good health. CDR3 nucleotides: TGTGCCAGCAGTTTAACATGGGAGTCGGGGGAAAAACTGTTTTTT. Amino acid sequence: CASSLTWESGEKLFF.